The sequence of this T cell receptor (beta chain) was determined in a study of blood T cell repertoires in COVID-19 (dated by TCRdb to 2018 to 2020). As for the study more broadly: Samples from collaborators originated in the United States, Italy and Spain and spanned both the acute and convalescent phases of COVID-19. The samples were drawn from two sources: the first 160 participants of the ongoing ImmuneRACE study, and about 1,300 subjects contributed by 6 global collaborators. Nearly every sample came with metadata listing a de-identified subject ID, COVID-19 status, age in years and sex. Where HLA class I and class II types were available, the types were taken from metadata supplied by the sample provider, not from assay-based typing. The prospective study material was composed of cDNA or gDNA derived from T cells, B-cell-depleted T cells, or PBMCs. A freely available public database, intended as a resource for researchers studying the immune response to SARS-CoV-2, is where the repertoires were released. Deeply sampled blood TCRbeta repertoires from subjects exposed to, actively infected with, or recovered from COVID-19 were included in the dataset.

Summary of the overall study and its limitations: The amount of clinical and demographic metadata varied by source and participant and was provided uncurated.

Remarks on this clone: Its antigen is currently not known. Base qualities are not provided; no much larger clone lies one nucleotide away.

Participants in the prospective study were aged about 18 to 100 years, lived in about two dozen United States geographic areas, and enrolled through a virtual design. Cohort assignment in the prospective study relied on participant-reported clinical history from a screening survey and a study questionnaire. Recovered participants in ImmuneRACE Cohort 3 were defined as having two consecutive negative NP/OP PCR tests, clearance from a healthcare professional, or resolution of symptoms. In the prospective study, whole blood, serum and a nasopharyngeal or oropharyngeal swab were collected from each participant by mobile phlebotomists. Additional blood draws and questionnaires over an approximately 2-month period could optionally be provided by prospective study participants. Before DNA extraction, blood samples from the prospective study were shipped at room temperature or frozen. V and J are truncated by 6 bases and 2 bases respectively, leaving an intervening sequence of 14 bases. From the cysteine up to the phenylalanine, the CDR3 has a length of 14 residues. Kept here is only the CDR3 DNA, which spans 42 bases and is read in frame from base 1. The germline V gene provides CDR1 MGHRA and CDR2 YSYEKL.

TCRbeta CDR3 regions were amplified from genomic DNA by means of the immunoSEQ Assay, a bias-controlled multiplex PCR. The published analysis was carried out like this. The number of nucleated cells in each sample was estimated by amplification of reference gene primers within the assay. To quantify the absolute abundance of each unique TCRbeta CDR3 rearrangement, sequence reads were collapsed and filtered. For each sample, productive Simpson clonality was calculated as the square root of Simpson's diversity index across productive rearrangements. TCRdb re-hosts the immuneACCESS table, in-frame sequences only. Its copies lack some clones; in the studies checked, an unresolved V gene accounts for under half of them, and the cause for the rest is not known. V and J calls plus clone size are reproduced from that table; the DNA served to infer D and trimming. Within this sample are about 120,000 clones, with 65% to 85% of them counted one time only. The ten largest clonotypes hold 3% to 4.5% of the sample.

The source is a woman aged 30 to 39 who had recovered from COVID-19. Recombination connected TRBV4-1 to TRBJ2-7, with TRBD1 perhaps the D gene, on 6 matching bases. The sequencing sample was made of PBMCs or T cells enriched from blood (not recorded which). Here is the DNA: TGCGCCAGCAGAGCCCCCGGGACAACCTACGAGCAGTACTTC. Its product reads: CASRAPGTTYEQYF.